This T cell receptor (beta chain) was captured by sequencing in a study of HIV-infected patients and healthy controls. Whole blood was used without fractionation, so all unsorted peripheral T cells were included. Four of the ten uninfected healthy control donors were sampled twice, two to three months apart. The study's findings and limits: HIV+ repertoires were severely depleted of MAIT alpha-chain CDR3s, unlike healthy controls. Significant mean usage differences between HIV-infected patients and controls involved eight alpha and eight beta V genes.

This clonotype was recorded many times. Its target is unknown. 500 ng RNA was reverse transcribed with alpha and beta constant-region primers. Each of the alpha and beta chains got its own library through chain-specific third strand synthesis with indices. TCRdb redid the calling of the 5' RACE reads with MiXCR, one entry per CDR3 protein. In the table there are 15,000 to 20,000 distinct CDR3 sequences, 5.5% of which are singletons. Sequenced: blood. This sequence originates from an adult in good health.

Here the CDR3 DNA reads TGCAGCGTCGAGACAGCTAACTATGGCTACACCTTC. This sequence encodes CSVETANYGYTF. The genes are TRBV29-1 and TRBJ1-2; D might be TRBD1 (5 bases). Trimming left V 6 bases short and J 0 bases short, with 8 bases between. The CDR3 is made up of 12 amino acids. CDR1 is SQVTM, CDR2 ANQGSEA, per germline.